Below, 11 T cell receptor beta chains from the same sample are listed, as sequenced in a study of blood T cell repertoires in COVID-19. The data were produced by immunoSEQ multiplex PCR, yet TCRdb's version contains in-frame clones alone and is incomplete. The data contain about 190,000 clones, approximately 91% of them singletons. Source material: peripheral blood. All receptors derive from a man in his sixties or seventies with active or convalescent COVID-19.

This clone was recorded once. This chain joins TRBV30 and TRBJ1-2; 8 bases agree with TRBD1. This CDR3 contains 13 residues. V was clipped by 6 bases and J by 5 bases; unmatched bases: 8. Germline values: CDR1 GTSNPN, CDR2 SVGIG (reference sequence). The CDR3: CACSAGGLYGYTF. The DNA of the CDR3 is TGTGCCTGTTCTGCAGGGGGCCTATATGGCTACACCTTC.

The CDR3 DNA sequence: TGTGCCAGCTCACCACGGGCAGGGGAGTATTCTGAAGCTTTCTTT. This codes for CASSPRAGEYSEAFF. The chain carries TRBV18 and TRBJ1-1, with D perhaps TRBD1 (6 bases). The germline V gene has CDR1 KGHSH and CDR2 LQKENI. V was trimmed by 1 base and J by 6 bases, leaving 15 bases between them. CDR3 length: 15 residues. Using reference TRBV18 and TRBJ1-1 for the parts outside the CDR3, the full variable domain is NAGVMQNPRHLVRRRGQEARLRCSPMKGHSHVYWYRQLPEEGLKFMVYLQKENIIDESGMPKERFSAEFPKEGPSILRIQQVVRGDSAAYFCASSPRAGEYSEAFFGQGTRLTVV.

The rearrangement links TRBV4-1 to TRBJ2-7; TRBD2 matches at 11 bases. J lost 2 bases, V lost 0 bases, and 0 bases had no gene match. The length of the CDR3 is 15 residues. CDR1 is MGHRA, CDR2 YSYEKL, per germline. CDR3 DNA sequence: TGCGCCAGCAGCCAAGATAGCGGGGGGGCCTACGAGCAGTACTTC. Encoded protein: CASSQDSGGAYEQYF.

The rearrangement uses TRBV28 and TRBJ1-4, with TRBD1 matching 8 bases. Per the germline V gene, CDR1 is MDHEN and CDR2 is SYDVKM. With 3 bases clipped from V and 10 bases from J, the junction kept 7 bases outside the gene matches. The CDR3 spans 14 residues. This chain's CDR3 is CASSFQGAIGKLFF. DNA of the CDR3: TGTGCCAGCAGTTTTCAGGGGGCGATTGGAAAACTGTTTTTT.

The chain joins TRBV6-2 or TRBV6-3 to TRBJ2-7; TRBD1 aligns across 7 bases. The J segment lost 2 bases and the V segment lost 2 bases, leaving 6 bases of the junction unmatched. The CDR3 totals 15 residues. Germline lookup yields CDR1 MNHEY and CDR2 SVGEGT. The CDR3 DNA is TGTGCCAGCAGTTACAGTGGGACAGCCACCTACGAGCAGTACTTC. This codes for CASSYSGTATYEQYF.

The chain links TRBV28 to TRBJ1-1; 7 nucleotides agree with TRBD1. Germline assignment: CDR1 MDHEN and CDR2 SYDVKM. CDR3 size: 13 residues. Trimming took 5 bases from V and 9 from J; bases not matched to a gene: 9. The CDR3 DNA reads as TGTGCCAGCAGTGGACAGGCCCCTGAAAAAGCTTTCTTT. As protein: CASSGQAPEKAFF.

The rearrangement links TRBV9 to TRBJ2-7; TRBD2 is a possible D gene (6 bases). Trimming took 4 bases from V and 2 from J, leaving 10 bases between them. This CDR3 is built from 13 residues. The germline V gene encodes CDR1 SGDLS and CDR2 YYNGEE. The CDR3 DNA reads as TGTGCCAGCAGCCCCTCGGGGGCCTACGAGCAGTACTTC. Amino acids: CASSPSGAYEQYF.

Written as DNA, the CDR3 is TGTGCCTGGAGCACAGGGTTGGGTGAAAAACTGTTTTTT. Its translation: CAWSTGLGEKLFF. The chain joins TRBV30 to TRBJ1-4, with D possibly TRBD1 on 6 matching bases. CDR1 and CDR2 from the germline V gene are GTSNPN and SVGIG (reference sequence). V lost 3 bases and J lost 7, with 12 bases in between. This CDR3 has 13 residues.

The CDR3 loop reads CASSRGTNTEAFF. CDR3 in DNA: TGTGCCAGCAGTCGGGGAACGAACACTGAAGCTTTCTTT. This chain uses TRBV27 with TRBJ1-1; D gene unclear. Germline V gene sequence: CDR1 MNHEY, CDR2 SMNVEV (reference sequence). With 5 bases removed from V and 1 base from J, the gap between germline ends came to 8 bases. There are 13 residues in the CDR3.

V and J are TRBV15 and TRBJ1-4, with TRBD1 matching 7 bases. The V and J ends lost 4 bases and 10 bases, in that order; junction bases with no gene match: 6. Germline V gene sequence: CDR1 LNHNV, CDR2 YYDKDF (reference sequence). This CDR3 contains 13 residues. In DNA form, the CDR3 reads TGTGCCACCAGCACGGGACAGATGGGAAAACTGTTTTTT. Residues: CATSTGQMGKLFF.

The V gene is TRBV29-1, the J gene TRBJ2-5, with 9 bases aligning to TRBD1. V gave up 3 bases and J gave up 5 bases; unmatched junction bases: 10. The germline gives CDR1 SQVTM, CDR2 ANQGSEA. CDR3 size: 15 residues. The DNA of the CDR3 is TGCAGCGTTGACCAGGACAGGGGAGTTAGGGAGACCCAGTACTTC. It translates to CSVDQDRGVRETQYF.